The present entry profiles one TCR beta chain with its context. The authors' total RNA extraction used unfractionated whole blood. These data belong to a study of human T cells and chemical hapten exposure. The overall study: Across samples, TCR yields varied, mostly owing to small differences in pooled library volumes.

In the original workflow: Samples ranged from about 20,000 to 700,000 TCRs, with a median of around 100,000. MiXCR was run by TCRdb on the 5' RACE reads, yielding one entry per CDR3 protein. TCRdb, not the authors, supplied the V and J calls. The sample holds about 81,000 distinct CDR3 sequences, more than 15% seen once. Germline loops: CDR1 SGHRS, CDR2 YFSETQ. The ends were cut back, 3 bases at V and 4 bases at J, with 11 bases in the middle. There are 13 residues in the CDR3. The chain combines TRBV5-1 with TRBJ2-7; D is undetermined. This TCR was recovered from a female donor in good health. CDR3 sequence: CASSSGLGYEQYF. The CDR3 nucleotides read TGCGCCAGCAGCTCAGGTCTAGGGTACGAGCAGTACTTC.